A single sample gave rise to the 5 T cell receptor beta chains below, sequenced in a study of cytomegalovirus exposure and HLA in healthy donors (dated by TCRdb to about 2017). Library preparation was by the immunoSEQ multiplex PCR assay. The multiplex PCR relied on a mix of 60 forward primers for TCR Vbeta segments and 13 reverse primers for TCR Jbeta segments. The table comes from immuneACCESS by way of TCRdb, which keeps in-frame sequences with V and J called. Part of the clones is missing from these tables; in studies checked, under half for an unresolved V gene and the rest for unknown reasons. This sample has tens of thousands of clones in its table, and roughly three quarters of those were observed once. The biggest ten clones account for 1.2% to 1.5% of the sample. The specimen was PBMCs. These receptors originate from a male donor in good health and CMV-seronegative.

The chain is built from TRBV5-6 and TRBJ2-5, with a tentative D call TRBD2 (6 bases). The J call may not be correct, given that the DNA end is closer to TRBJ2-7. The germline V gene encodes CDR1 SGHDT and CDR2 YYEEEE. The CDR3 is 13 residues long. CDR3 DNA sequence: TGTGCCAGCAGCCTAGCTAGCGTTTACGAGCAGTACTTC. Its translation is CASSLASVYEQYF.

The DNA for the CDR3 is TGTGCCTGGCACCGGGACAGGGCAAAAGGGACGGGGGGCTACACCTTC. It is translated as CAWHRDRAKGTGGYTF. This chain connects TRBV30 to TRBJ1-2; 9 bases are shared with TRBD1. The CDR3 runs to 16 residues. CDR1 is GTSNPN, CDR2 SVGIG, per germline (reference sequence). The J segment lost 8 bases and the V segment lost 5 bases, leaving 18 bases of the junction unmatched.

V gene TRBV2 combines with J gene TRBJ2-7; 9 bases align to TRBD2. The CDR3 sequence is 16 residues long. Germline V gene lookup returns CDR1 SNHLY and CDR2 FYNNEI. Trimming removed 4 bases from V and 0 bases from J; junction bases left unmatched: 7. The CDR3 nucleotides read TGTGCCAGCAGTGTACCTAGCGGGGACTACTCCTACGAGCAGTACTTC. Protein product: CASSVPSGDYSYEQYF.

This clone was picked up one time. The V call is TRBV27, the J call TRBJ2-1; possibly TRBD1 for D (6 bases). Germline values: CDR1 MNHEY, CDR2 SMNVEV (reference sequence). Trimming removed 5 bases at V and 0 bases at J, with 11 bases between. This CDR3 contains 15 residues. CDR3 residues: CASSGQLSSYNEQFF. The CDR3 DNA reads as TGTGCCAGCAGTGGACAGTTAAGCTCCTACAATGAGCAGTTCTTC.

This clone has just one count. This chain joins TRBV28 and TRBJ1-2; 9 nucleotides line up with TRBD1. Trimming cost V 7 bases and J 10 bases; bases outside gene matches: 31. CDR1 is MDHEN and CDR2 is SYDVKM in the germline V gene. This CDR3 is 20 amino acids long. The CDR3 DNA sequence: TGTGCCAGCACTTCAAACGCGATCGGGGGACAGGGAGAGTTCTATTTTGACTACACCTTC. Translated: CASTSNAIGGQGEFYFDYTF.